This entry lists 22 T cell receptor beta chains sequenced from one sample in a study of monozygotic twins with inflammatory bowel disease. TCRdb re-called the 5' RACE reads and catalogs CDR3 proteins one per entry, DNA excluded. This table holds approximately 400,000 distinct CDR3 sequences. The sequencing input was blood. These receptors originate from a human donor with ulcerative colitis or Crohn's disease, or a healthy co-twin of an affected twin (not recorded which).

The rearrangement links TRBV11-2 to TRBJ2-4; absent DNA, TCRdb's TRBD1 call cannot be checked. The germline gives CDR1 SGHAT, CDR2 FQNNGV. CDR3 length: 14 residues. The CDR3: CASSRYTKGDIQYF.

This chain joins TRBV20-1 and TRBJ2-1; the TCRdb call, TRBD1, lacks DNA for checking. CDR1 and CDR2 (germline): DFQATT, SNEGSKA (reference sequence). The CDR3 length is 14 residues. The CDR3 sequence is CSASRDRAYNEQFF.

The chain employs TRBV7-3 and TRBJ2-3; TCRdb designates TRBD2, a call that cannot be tested without DNA. CDR3 size: 17 residues. Germline CDR1 reads SGHTA; CDR2 reads FQGTGA. CDR3 residues: CASSLTGVGSGTDTQYF. Combining the CDR3 with reference TRBV7-3 and TRBJ2-3 gives the whole variable domain GAGVSQTPSNKVTEKGKYVELRCDPISGHTALYWYRQSLGQGPEFLIYFQGTGAADDSGLPNDRFFAVRPEGSVSTLKIQRTERGDSAVYLCASSLTGVGSGTDTQYFGPGTRLTVL.

This chain connects TRBV28 to TRBJ1-1; TCRdb's D call of TRBD1 is untestable without DNA. Germline values: CDR1 MDHEN, CDR2 SYDVKM. The CDR3 runs 16 residues. CDR3 protein: CASSLGGGVGDTEAFF. The complete variable domain, with remaining parts taken from reference TRBV28 and TRBJ1-1, reads DVKVTQSSRYLVKRTGEKVFLECVQDMDHENMFWYRQDPGLGLRLIYFSYDVKMKEKGDIPEGYSVSREKKERFSLILESASTNQTSMYLCASSLGGGVGDTEAFFGQGTRLTVV.

V gene TRBV7-2 combines with J gene TRBJ1-1. The CDR3 runs 13 residues. Germline CDR1 reads SGHTA; CDR2 reads FQGNSA. CDR3 sequence: CASSPWVDTEAFF.

The chain is built from TRBV19 and TRBJ1-5. CDR1 and CDR2 from the germline V gene are LNHDA and SQIVND (reference sequence). The CDR3 has 15 residues. CDR3: CASSYSTYSNQPQHF.

The chain couples TRBV10-3 to TRBJ2-1; the D call of TRBD1 rests on TCRdb alone, since no DNA is present to check it. The CDR3 is 13 amino acids. Per germline, CDR1 ENHRY and CDR2 SYGVKD. CDR3 sequence: CATRTTAGDEQFF.

The rearrangement uses TRBV5-1 and TRBJ1-4. Germline V gene sequence: CDR1 SGHRS, CDR2 YFSETQ. The CDR3 consists of 13 residues. CDR3 amino acids: CASSSGMGEKLFF.

Here the CDR3 reads CSATLGGSTHNTDTQYF. The rearrangement uses TRBV20-1 and TRBJ2-3; TCRdb's D call of TRBD2 is untestable without DNA. Germline CDR1 reads DFQATT; CDR2 reads SNEGSKA (reference sequence). The CDR3 totals 17 residues.

V gene TRBV18 combines with J gene TRBJ1-1; TCRdb indicates TRBD1, and absent DNA this call remains unverified. Germline V gene data show CDR1 as KGHSH and CDR2 as LQKENI. This CDR3 contains 15 residues. The chain's CDR3 is CASSPPTAPNTEAFF.

The chain links TRBV4-3 to TRBJ1-1. CDR1 is LGHNA, CDR2 YSLEER, per germline. The CDR3 sequence is 14 residues long. The CDR3 is CASSQYSMNTEAFF.

This chain links TRBV6-2 or TRBV6-3 with TRBJ2-5. The CDR3 runs to 13 residues. In germline, CDR1 is MNHEY, CDR2 SVGEGT. CDR3 amino acids: CASSYSDLETQYF.

The chain combines TRBV20-1 with TRBJ1-1; TCRdb lists TRBD1, though no DNA is available to test this call. CDR1 DFQATT and CDR2 SNEGSKA come from the germline V gene (reference sequence). The CDR3 extends over 16 amino acids. The chain's CDR3 is CSAKSTGGRKDTEAFF.

The chain has TRBV3-1 and TRBJ1-6. This CDR3 is 11 amino acids long. Looked up from germline, CDR1 is LGHDT and CDR2 is YNNKEL (reference sequence). The CDR3 reads CASGESSPLHF.

This chain connects TRBV5-1 to TRBJ2-1; TCRdb indicates TRBD2, and absent DNA this call remains unverified. CDR3 length: 14 residues. Germline V CDR1 and CDR2: SGHRS, YFSETQ. The CDR3 region is CASSPLPGGDEQFF.

V and J are TRBV7-3 and TRBJ2-3; TCRdb reports TRBD1, a call that lacks DNA to check it against. Germline CDR1 and CDR2: SGHTA and FQGTGA. The CDR3 is 20 residues long. This CDR3 reads CASSSSPAGSGQAETDTQYF. The full variable domain, rest sourced from reference TRBV7-3 and TRBJ2-3, is GAGVSQTPSNKVTEKGKYVELRCDPISGHTALYWYRQSLGQGPEFLIYFQGTGAADDSGLPNDRFFAVRPEGSVSTLKIQRTERGDSAVYLCASSSSPAGSGQAETDTQYFGPGTRLTVL.

The rearrangement joins TRBV10-3 to TRBJ1-1; TCRdb's assignment of TRBD1 cannot be checked, as there is no DNA. This CDR3 is built from 14 residues. Germline CDR1 and CDR2: ENHRY and SYGVKD. CDR3 sequence: CAISDRGSNTEAFF.

V usage is TRBV19 and J usage is TRBJ2-7; there is no DNA to check the TCRdb D call of TRBD2. The CDR3 extends over 17 amino acids. Germline V gene lookup returns CDR1 LNHDA and CDR2 SQIVND (reference sequence). The CDR3 region is CASSSVTSSGNHYEQYF.

This chain uses TRBV12-3 or TRBV12-4 with TRBJ1-1; TCRdb reports TRBD1, a call that lacks DNA to check it against. This CDR3 is built from 13 residues. CDR3 protein: CASLQWDATEAFF.

The chain is built from TRBV12-2 and TRBJ2-5. TRBV12-2 is assigned pseudogene status. The CDR3 length is 13 residues. CDR3 residues: CASLPSAQETQYF.

The V and J genes are TRBV5-5 and TRBJ1-1; as DNA is missing, the TRBD1 call by TCRdb cannot be tested. Germline loops: CDR1 SGHKS, CDR2 YYEKEE (reference sequence). CDR3 length: 16 residues. CDR3 amino acids: CASSTNPGPMNTEAFF. Using reference TRBV5-5 and TRBJ1-1 for the parts outside the CDR3, the full variable domain is DAGVTQSPTHLIKTRGQQVTLRCSPISGHKSVSWYQQVLGQGPQFIFQYYEKEERGRGNFPDRFSARQFPNYSSELNVNALLLGDSALYLCASSTNPGPMNTEAFFGQGTRLTVV.

The gene calls are TRBV18 and TRBJ2-3; TCRdb indicates TRBD2, and absent DNA this call remains unverified. There are 15 residues in the CDR3. Germline-derived CDR1 and CDR2 are KGHSH and LQKENI. CDR3 in amino acids: CASSPGLAGGDTQYF. Variable domain in full (rest from reference TRBV18 and TRBJ2-3): NAGVMQNPRHLVRRRGQEARLRCSPMKGHSHVYWYRQLPEEGLKFMVYLQKENIIDESGMPKERFSAEFPKEGPSILRIQQVVRGDSAAYFCASSPGLAGGDTQYFGPGTRLTVL.